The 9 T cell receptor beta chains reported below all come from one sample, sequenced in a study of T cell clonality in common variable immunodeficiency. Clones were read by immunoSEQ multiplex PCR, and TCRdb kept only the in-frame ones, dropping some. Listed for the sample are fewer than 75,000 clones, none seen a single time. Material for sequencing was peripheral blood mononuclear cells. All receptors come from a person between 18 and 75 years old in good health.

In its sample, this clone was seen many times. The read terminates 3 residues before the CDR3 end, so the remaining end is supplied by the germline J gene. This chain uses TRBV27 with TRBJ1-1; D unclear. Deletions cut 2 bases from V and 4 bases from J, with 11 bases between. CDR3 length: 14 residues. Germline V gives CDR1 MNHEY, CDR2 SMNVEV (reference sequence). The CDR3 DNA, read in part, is TGTGCCAGCAGTTTAGGCGGGAAAGGCACTGAA. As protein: CASSLGGKGTE. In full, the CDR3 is CASSLGGKGTEAFF.

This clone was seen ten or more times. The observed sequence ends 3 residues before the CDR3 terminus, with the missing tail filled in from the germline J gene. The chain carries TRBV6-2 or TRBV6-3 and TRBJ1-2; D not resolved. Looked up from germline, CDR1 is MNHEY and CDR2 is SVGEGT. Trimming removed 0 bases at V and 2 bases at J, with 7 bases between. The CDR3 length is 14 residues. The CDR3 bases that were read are TGTGCCAGCAGTTACTCTACAGACAACTATGGC. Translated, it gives CASSYSTDNYG. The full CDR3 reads CASSYSTDNYGYTF.

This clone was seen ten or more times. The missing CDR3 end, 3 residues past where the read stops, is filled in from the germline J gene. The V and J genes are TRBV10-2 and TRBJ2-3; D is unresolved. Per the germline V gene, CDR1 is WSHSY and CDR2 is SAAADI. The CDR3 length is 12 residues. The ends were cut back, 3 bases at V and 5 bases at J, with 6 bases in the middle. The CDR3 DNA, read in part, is TGCGCCAGCAGTGACCCACAAGATACG. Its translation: CASSDPQDT. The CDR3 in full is CASSDPQDTQYF.

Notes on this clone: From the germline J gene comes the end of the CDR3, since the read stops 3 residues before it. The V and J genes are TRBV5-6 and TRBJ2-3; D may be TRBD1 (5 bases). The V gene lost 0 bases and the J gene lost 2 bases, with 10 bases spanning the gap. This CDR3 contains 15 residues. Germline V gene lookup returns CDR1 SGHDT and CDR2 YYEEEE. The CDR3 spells CASSLATEVTDTQYF. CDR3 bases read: TGTGCCAGCAGCTTGGCGACAGAGGTCACAGATACG.

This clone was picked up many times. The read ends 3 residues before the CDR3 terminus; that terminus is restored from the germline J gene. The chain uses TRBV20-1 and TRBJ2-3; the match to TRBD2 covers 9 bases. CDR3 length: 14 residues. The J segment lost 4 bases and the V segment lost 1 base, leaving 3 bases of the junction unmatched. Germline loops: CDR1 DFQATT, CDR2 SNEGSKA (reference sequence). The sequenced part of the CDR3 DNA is TGCAGTGCTAGAGGCGGGAGGGCCTCAGATACG. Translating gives CSARGGRASDT. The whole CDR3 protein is CSARGGRASDTQYF.

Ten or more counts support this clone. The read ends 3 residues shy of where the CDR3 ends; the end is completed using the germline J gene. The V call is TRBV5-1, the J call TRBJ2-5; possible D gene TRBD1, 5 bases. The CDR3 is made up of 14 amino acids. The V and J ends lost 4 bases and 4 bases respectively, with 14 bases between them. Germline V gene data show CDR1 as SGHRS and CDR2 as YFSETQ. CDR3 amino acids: CASSGRVGVETQYF. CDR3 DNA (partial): TGCGCCAGCAGCGGCAGGGTTGGGGTAGAGACC.

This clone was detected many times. CDR3 bases read: TGTGCCAGTAGTTTCAGCGGGATTCAAGATGAG. It is translated as CASSFSGIQDE. The entire CDR3 is CASSFSGIQDEQFF. The chain combines TRBV19 with TRBJ2-1; TRBD2 matches 7 bases. The read stops 3 residues short of the end of the CDR3; the missing end is completed from the germline J gene. The V gene's germline CDR1 is LNHDA and CDR2 SQIVND (reference sequence). Trimming at V came to 5 bases and at J to 8 bases, leaving 9 bases not matched to a gene. The CDR3 runs to 14 residues.

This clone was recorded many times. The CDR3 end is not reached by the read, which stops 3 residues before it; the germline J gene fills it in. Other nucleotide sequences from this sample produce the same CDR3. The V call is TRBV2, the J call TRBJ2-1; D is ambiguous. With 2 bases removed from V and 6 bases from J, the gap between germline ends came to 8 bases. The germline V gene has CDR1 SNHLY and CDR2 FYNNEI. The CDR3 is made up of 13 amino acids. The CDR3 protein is CASSEYPSNEQFF. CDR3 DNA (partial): TGTGCCAGCAGTGAATATCCCTCCAATGAG.

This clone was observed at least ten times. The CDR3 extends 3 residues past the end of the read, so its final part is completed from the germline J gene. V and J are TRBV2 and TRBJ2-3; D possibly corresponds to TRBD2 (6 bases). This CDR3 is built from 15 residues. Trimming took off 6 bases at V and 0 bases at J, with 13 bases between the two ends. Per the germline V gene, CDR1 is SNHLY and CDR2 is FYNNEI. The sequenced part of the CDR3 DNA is TGTGCCAGCAGGCGTGTAGCGGCTAGCACAGATACG. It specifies CASRRVAASTDT. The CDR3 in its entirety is CASRRVAASTDTQYF.